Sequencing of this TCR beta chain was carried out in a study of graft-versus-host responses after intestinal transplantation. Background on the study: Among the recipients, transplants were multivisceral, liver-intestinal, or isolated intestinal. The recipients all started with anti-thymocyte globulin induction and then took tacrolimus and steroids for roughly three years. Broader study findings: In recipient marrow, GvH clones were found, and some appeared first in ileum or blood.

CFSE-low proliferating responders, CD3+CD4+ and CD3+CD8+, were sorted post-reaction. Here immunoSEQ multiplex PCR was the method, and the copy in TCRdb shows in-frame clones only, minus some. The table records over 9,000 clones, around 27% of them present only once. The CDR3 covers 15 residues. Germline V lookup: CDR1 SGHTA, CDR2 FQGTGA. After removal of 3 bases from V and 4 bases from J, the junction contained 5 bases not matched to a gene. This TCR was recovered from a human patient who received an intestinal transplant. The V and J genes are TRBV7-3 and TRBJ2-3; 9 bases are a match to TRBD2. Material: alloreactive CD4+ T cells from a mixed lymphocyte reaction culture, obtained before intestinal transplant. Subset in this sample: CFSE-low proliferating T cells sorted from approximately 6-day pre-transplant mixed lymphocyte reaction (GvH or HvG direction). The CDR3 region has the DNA TGTGCCAGCAGCTTTAGCGGGAGACGGGCAGATACGCAGTATTTT. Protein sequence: CASSFSGRRADTQYF. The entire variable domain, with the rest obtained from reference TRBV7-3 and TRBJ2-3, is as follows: GAGVSQTPSNKVTEKGKYVELRCDPISGHTALYWYRQSLGQGPEFLIYFQGTGAADDSGLPNDRFFAVRPEGSVSTLKIQRTERGDSAVYLCASSFSGRRADTQYFGPGTRLTVL.